This TCR beta chain was documented in a study of blood T cell repertoires in COVID-19. On the study more broadly: The United States, Italy and Spain supplied acute and convalescent COVID-19 samples. T cells, B-cell-depleted T cells, or PBMCs supplied cDNA or gDNA.

Per the study methods: The assay estimated nucleated cells by amplifying reference gene primers. TCRdb keeps only in-frame clones here, not all; method: immunoSEQ multiplex PCR. Clone size and V and J calls were adopted from that table, with D and trimming inferred from the DNA. The table shows about 45,000 clones, with more than 80% occurring only once. This TCR was sampled from a man at least 80 years old in a cohort sampled during active COVID-19. The source material was peripheral blood.

The CDR3 here is CASRRTGELFF. In nucleotides, the CDR3 is TGTGCCAGCCGTCGGACCGGGGAGCTGTTTTTT. V usage is TRBV28 and J usage is TRBJ2-2; D remains ambiguous. Germline V CDR1 and CDR2: MDHEN, SYDVKM. Trimming removed 8 bases at V and 5 bases at J, with 6 bases between. The CDR3 has 11 amino acids.